The 28 T cell receptor beta chains in this list originate from one sample, sequenced in a study of cytomegalovirus exposure and HLA in healthy donors (dated by TCRdb to 2017 to 2019). Library preparation was by the immunoSEQ multiplex PCR assay. The multiplex PCR relied on a mix of 60 forward primers for TCR Vbeta segments and 13 reverse primers for TCR Jbeta segments. TCRdb limited this immuneACCESS table to in-frame rearrangements with V and J called. A share of clones is missing; checked studies link under half to unresolved V genes, and the rest is unexplained. The sample yields some 45,000 clones; about 78% were counted once. Jointly, the top ten make up around 3.5% of the sample. Specimen: PBMCs. These receptors were collected from a young woman in good health and CMV-seronegative.

The rearrangement uses TRBV10-3 and TRBJ1-3; 7 bases agree with TRBD1. This CDR3 spans 16 amino acids. Trimming cost V 6 bases and J 0 bases; bases outside gene matches: 8. CDR1 is ENHRY, CDR2 SYGVKD, per germline. The DNA of the CDR3 is TGTGCCATCAGCAACAGGGGAACTCTCTCTGGAAACACCATATATTTT. This translates into CAISNRGTLSGNTIYF.

The chain links TRBV7-8 to TRBJ1-6; TRBD1 agrees at 9 bases. The CDR3 length is 15 residues. J was trimmed by 7 bases and V by 5 bases; bases with no gene match: 6. Germline V gene data show CDR1 as SGHVS and CDR2 as FQNEAQ. The CDR3 loop is CASSALDRGNSPLHF. As DNA, the CDR3 is TGTGCCAGCAGCGCGTTGGACAGGGGCAATTCACCCCTCCACTTT.

There are a few counts of this clone. The V and J genes are TRBV6-5 and TRBJ1-1; D gene unclear. The ends were cut back, 6 bases at V and 5 bases at J, with 19 bases in the middle. This CDR3 is built from 15 residues. Per the germline V gene, CDR1 is MNHEY and CDR2 is SVGAGI. CDR3 loop: CASRFQTLGKTEAFF. The CDR3 region has the DNA TGTGCCAGCAGGTTCCAGACTCTGGGTAAGACTGAAGCTTTCTTT.

The chain has TRBV5-1 and TRBJ2-7; D is unresolved. From germline, CDR1 is SGHRS and CDR2 YFSETQ. Trimming cost V 2 bases and J 5 bases, with 26 bases left between them. This CDR3 contains 18 residues. Here the CDR3 DNA reads TGCGCCAGCAGCTTCAGTGGGTGGGCCTCCCCGATGGGTGACGAGCAGTACTTC. Protein product: CASSFSGWASPMGDEQYF. Variable domain in full (rest from reference TRBV5-1 and TRBJ2-7): KAGVTQTPRYLIKTRGQQVTLSCSPISGHRSVSWYQQTPGQGLQFLFEYFSETQRNKGNFPGRFSGRQFSNSRSEMNVSTLELGDSALYLCASSFSGWASPMGDEQYFGPGTRLTVT.

V is TRBV18 and J is TRBJ1-5; D gene ambiguous. The V and J ends lost 3 bases and 4 bases respectively, with 13 bases between them. The germline V gene encodes CDR1 KGHSH and CDR2 LQKENI. CDR3 length: 15 amino acids. CDR3 in amino acids: CASSPSVAGNQPQHF. CDR3 DNA: TGTGCCAGCTCACCCTCAGTGGCGGGGAATCAGCCCCAGCATTTT.

This clone was recorded once. The chain combines TRBV6-5 with TRBJ2-5; TRBD2 matches 9 bases. V lost 0 bases and J lost 2; bases outside the gene matches: 4. Germline V CDR1 and CDR2: MNHEY, SVGAGI. The CDR3 runs 16 residues. As DNA, the CDR3 is TGTGCCAGCAGTTACTCGAGTACTAGCGGGCAAGAGACCCAGTACTTC. It codes for CASSYSSTSGQETQYF.

V is TRBV30 and J is TRBJ1-4; 11 nucleotides agree with TRBD1. This CDR3 has 15 residues. Germline CDR1 and CDR2: GTSNPN and SVGIG (reference sequence). The trim removed 5 bases at V and 7 bases at J, leaving 9 bases unmatched. CDR3 residues: CAWQDTGTGGEKLFF. The DNA of the CDR3 is TGTGCCTGGCAAGATACCGGGACAGGGGGTGAAAAACTGTTTTTT. Variable domain in full (rest from reference TRBV30 and TRBJ1-4): SQTIHQWPATLVQPVGSPLSLECTVEGTSNPNLYWYRQAAGRGLQLLFYSVGIGQISSEVPQNLSASRPQDRQFILSSKKLLLSDSGFYLCAWQDTGTGGEKLFFGSGTQLSVL.

V and J are TRBV7-9 and TRBJ1-3; TRBD1 matches 7 bases. V was pared by 5 bases and J by 1 base, with 5 bases of the junction left unmatched. Germline V gives CDR1 SEHNR, CDR2 FQNEAQ (reference sequence). CDR3 size: 15 residues. The CDR3 spells CASSAPGGSGNTIYF. The CDR3 DNA is TGTGCCAGCAGCGCGCCAGGGGGATCTGGAAACACCATATATTTT. Variable domain in full (rest from reference TRBV7-9 and TRBJ1-3): DTGVSQNPRHKITKRGQNVTFRCDPISEHNRLYWYRQTLGQGPEFLTYFQNEAQLEKSRLLSDRFSAERPKGSFSTLEIQRTEQGDSAMYLCASSAPGGSGNTIYFGEGSWLTVV.

This chain uses TRBV30 with TRBJ2-3; 10 bases map to TRBD2. CDR1 and CDR2 from the germline V gene are GTSNPN and SVGIG (reference sequence). Unmatched junction bases numbered 8, after V lost 1 base and J lost 4 bases. The CDR3 runs to 16 residues. In DNA, the CDR3 is TGTGCCTGGAGTGCCGGGCTAGCGGGGGTTGCAGATACGCAGTATTTT. Protein: CAWSAGLAGVADTQYF.

V is TRBV10-2 and J is TRBJ2-2; tentative D call: TRBD2 (5 bases). In germline, CDR1 is WSHSY, CDR2 SAAADI. The CDR3 has 16 residues. V lost 3 bases, J lost 4 bases, and 15 bases lay in between. The chain's CDR3 is CASSDGLDRGTGELFF. CDR3 DNA: TGCGCCAGCAGTGATGGTTTGGACCGGGGCACCGGGGAGCTGTTTTTT.

The CDR3 sequence: CSVSGTEYNSPLHF. In nucleotides, the CDR3 is TGCAGCGTCTCCGGGACAGAGTATAATTCACCCCTCCACTTT. The chain couples TRBV29-1 to TRBJ1-6, with 7 positions matching TRBD1. CDR1 and CDR2 from the germline V gene are SQVTM and ANQGSEA. Trimming removed 6 bases from V and 4 bases from J; junction bases left unmatched: 6. There are 14 residues in the CDR3.

The chain uses TRBV13 and TRBJ2-5; no clear D gene. CDR1 PRHDT and CDR2 FYEKMQ come from the germline V gene (reference sequence). The V and J ends lost 4 bases and 7 bases respectively, with 10 bases between them. The CDR3 is made up of 12 amino acids. Written as DNA, the CDR3 is TGTGCCAGCAGCTCCCAACATGGGACCCAGTACTTC. Translation: CASSSQHGTQYF.

This clone showed up just once. The chain has TRBV7-2 and TRBJ1-5; 9 bases are shared with TRBD1. The CDR3 runs 15 residues. CDR1 is SGHTA and CDR2 is FQGNSA in the germline V gene. The V segment lost 3 bases and the J segment 1 base; nucleotides outside the gene matches: 1. The CDR3 DNA follows: TGTGCCAGCAGCTTCGGACAGGGGAGCAATCAGCCCCAGCATTTT. Translation gives CASSFGQGSNQPQHF.

The sample holds a few counts of this clone. Other DNA sequences in this specimen translate into the identical CDR3. The gene calls are TRBV18 and TRBJ2-7; TRBD1 matches at 11 bases. CDR3 length: 14 amino acids. V shed 3 bases and J 7 bases; nucleotides not matched to a gene: 5. Germline assignment: CDR1 KGHSH and CDR2 LQKENI. The CDR3 sequence is CASSPGQGAREQYF. The CDR3 coding sequence is TGTGCCAGCTCACCTGGACAGGGGGCGAGGGAGCAGTACTTC.

This chain connects TRBV11-2 to TRBJ1-1; the D is unclear. The germline V gene has CDR1 SGHAT and CDR2 FQNNGV. V gave up 1 base and J gave up 8 bases, with 5 bases separating them. CDR3 size: 11 residues. CDR3 DNA: TGTGCCAGCAGCTTAGGACTGGAAGCTTTCTTT. It is translated as CASSLGLEAFF.

This chain joins TRBV6-1 and TRBJ2-2; D perhaps matches TRBD2 (7 bases). Germline V lookup: CDR1 MNHNS, CDR2 SASEGT. CDR3 length: 14 residues. Trimming removed 7 bases from V and 5 bases from J, with 14 bases in between. CDR3 sequence: CASKGGVETGELFF. CDR3 DNA sequence: TGTGCCAGCAAGGGGGGGGTAGAGACCGGGGAGCTGTTTTTT.

CDR3 amino acids: CASSVDLYPGKLFF. DNA of the CDR3: TGTGCCAGCAGCGTAGACTTGTACCCGGGAAAACTGTTTTTT. The chain couples TRBV6-1 to TRBJ1-4; D is unclear. CDR1 is MNHNS, CDR2 SASEGT, per germline. Trimming took 6 bases from V and 10 from J, leaving 18 bases between them. The CDR3 has 14 residues.

This chain's CDR3 is CASRNRDEKLFF. CDR3 nucleotides: TGTGCCAGCAGAAACAGGGATGAAAAACTGTTTTTT. The V gene is TRBV2, the J gene TRBJ1-4, with a tentative D call TRBD1 (6 bases). The V end lost 6 bases, the J end lost 6 bases, and 8 bases lay between the germline ends. CDR3 length: 12 residues. Germline CDR1 reads SNHLY; CDR2 reads FYNNEI.

The chain employs TRBV5-1 and TRBJ2-6; no reliable D call. Germline V CDR1 and CDR2: SGHRS, YFSETQ. The CDR3 is 15 residues long. Trimming removed 2 bases from V and 2 bases from J, with 8 bases in between. CDR3 in amino acids: CASSFIGTGANVLTF. The CDR3 nucleotides read TGCGCCAGCAGCTTCATCGGTACTGGGGCCAACGTCCTGACTTTC.

The chain carries TRBV6-5 and TRBJ2-7; D gene uncertain. The CDR3 runs to 12 residues. Trimming took 4 bases from V and 3 from J, leaving 7 bases between them. Germline V gives CDR1 MNHEY, CDR2 SVGAGI. The CDR3 DNA is TGTGCCAGCAGTTCTTCCAGCTACGAGCAGTACTTC. It specifies CASSSSSYEQYF.

The rearrangement joins TRBV5-6 to TRBJ2-5; TRBD2 might be the D (5 bases). V lost 2 bases and J 0 bases, leaving 8 bases between the germline ends. This CDR3 has 14 residues. The germline gives CDR1 SGHDT, CDR2 YYEEEE. CDR3 protein: CASSFSGYQETQYF. The CDR3 DNA reads TGTGCCAGCAGCTTCAGCGGTTACCAAGAGACCCAGTACTTC. Filled out from reference TRBV5-6 and TRBJ2-5, the complete variable domain reads DAGVTQSPTHLIKTRGQQVTLRCSPKSGHDTVSWYQQALGQGPQFIFQYYEEEERQRGNFPDRFSGHQFPNYSSELNVNALLLGDSALYLCASSFSGYQETQYFGPGTRLLVL.

V and J are TRBV6-1 and TRBJ2-6, with TRBD1 matching over 7 bases. The CDR3 consists of 13 residues. Germline loops: CDR1 MNHNS, CDR2 SASEGT. V shed 8 bases and J 2 bases; nucleotides not matched to a gene: 0. CDR3 sequence (DNA): TGTGCCAGCGACAGGGCTGGGGCCAACGTCCTGACTTTC. This gives the protein CASDRAGANVLTF.

DNA of the CDR3: TGTGCCAGCAGTTACTTGTTTGAGGGAACAGATACGCAGTATTTT. Amino acid sequence: CASSYLFEGTDTQYF. The chain has TRBV6-5 and TRBJ2-3; weak D call: TRBD2 (5 bases). The CDR3 is 15 residues long. Germline V gene data show CDR1 as MNHEY and CDR2 as SVGAGI. Trimming shortened V by 1 base and J by 3 bases, and 11 bases separated the two germline ends.

The rearrangement links TRBV5-1 to TRBJ1-5, with a tentative D call TRBD1 (6 bases). Germline assignment: CDR1 SGHRS and CDR2 YFSETQ. The V and J ends lost 4 bases and 4 bases respectively, with 15 bases between them. The CDR3 sequence is 15 residues long. CDR3 coding DNA: TGCGCCAGCAGCCCCGGACAGCAACCTAATCAGCCCCAGCATTTT. This gives the protein CASSPGQQPNQPQHF.

This chain links TRBV2 with TRBJ2-1; 8 nucleotides match TRBD1. V shed 5 bases and J 14 bases; nucleotides not matched to a gene: 8. This CDR3 has 12 amino acids. The germline V gene has CDR1 SNHLY and CDR2 FYNNEI. CDR3 loop: CASSQDRVHEFF. The DNA of the CDR3 is TGTGCCAGCAGTCAGGACAGGGTCCATGAGTTCTTC.

In its sample, this clone was seen a few times. The chain combines TRBV6-5 with TRBJ1-5, with D hard to call. This CDR3 is 13 amino acids long. Trimming took off 5 bases at V and 1 base at J, with 6 bases between the two ends. CDR1 MNHEY and CDR2 SVGAGI come from the germline V gene. The CDR3 region is CASSPGSNQPQHF. The CDR3 DNA reads as TGTGCCAGCAGTCCGGGAAGCAATCAGCCCCAGCATTTT.

The chain joins TRBV28 to TRBJ1-4, with 9 nucleotides matching TRBD1. This CDR3 has 15 amino acids. From germline, CDR1 is MDHEN and CDR2 SYDVKM. The J segment lost 6 bases and the V segment lost 5 bases, leaving 7 bases of the junction unmatched. CDR3 DNA: TGTGCCAGCAGTGTTCCGGGACAGGGAGATGAAAAACTGTTTTTT. Its protein product is CASSVPGQGDEKLFF.

This chain connects TRBV5-6 to TRBJ2-5; possible D gene TRBD2, 7 bases. Trimming removed 4 bases at V and 7 bases at J, with 32 bases between. Germline CDR1 is SGHDT and CDR2 is YYEEEE. The CDR3 is 19 amino acids. Here the CDR3 reads CASSPMVLGGGALEGTQYF. CDR3 sequence (DNA): TGTGCCAGCAGCCCCATGGTATTAGGAGGGGGGGCCCTGGAGGGGACCCAGTACTTC.